This is a list of T cell receptor beta chains from one sample in a study of T cell responses to AZD1222 COVID-19 vaccine. Clones were sequenced by immunoSEQ multiplex PCR, and TCRdb holds only the in-frame ones, with some missing. Found here are some 86,000 clones, about nine tenths of them singletons; the top ten hold around 5.8%. The sequencing here drew on peripheral blood, taken 28 days after the second AZD1222 dose. These receptors came from an adult who received the AZD1222 COVID-19 vaccine. Both conserved end residues are part of each CDR3. The order of the fields is V gene, clone size, J gene, D gene, CDR3 protein, CDR3 DNA. The D gene is left open where the match is weak. A row's size may be missing; if present it is once, few, many or a size class.

TRBV5-1,.,TRBJ1-1,.,CASSLGTEAFF,TGCGCCAGCAGCTTAGGCACTGAAGCTTTCTTT
TRBV9,once,TRBJ2-5,.,CASSVGSWETQYF,TGTGCCAGCAGCGTAGGGTCATGGGAGACCCAGTACTTC
TRBV28,.,TRBJ1-1,.,CASSARISTEAFF,TGTGCCAGCAGCGCCCGAATCAGCACTGAAGCTTTCTTT
TRBV3-1/TRBV3-2,.,TRBJ1-1,TRBD1,CASSQWDRGDTEAFF,TGTGCCAGCAGCCAGTGGGACAGGGGTGACACTGAAGCTTTCTTT
TRBV24-1,.,TRBJ1-2,.,CATAGGNYGYTF,TGTGCCACCGCCGGGGGGAACTATGGCTACACCTTC
TRBV28,.,TRBJ1-4,.,CASSPDRFDEKLFF,TGTGCCAGCAGCCCCGACAGGTTCGATGAAAAACTGTTTTTT
TRBV7-6,once,TRBJ1-3,.,CASSPQLSTSGNTIYF,TGTGCCAGCAGCCCCCAACTATCGACATCTGGAAACACCATATATTTT
TRBV6-2/TRBV6-3,.,TRBJ2-7,.,CASSYGGVSYEQYF,TGTGCCAGCAGTTACGGGGGAGTCTCGTACGAGCAGTACTTC
TRBV19,.,TRBJ2-1,TRBD1,CASRDREVEGEQFF,TGTGCCAGTAGGGACAGGGAAGTAGAAGGTGAGCAGTTCTTC
TRBV28,.,TRBJ2-7,TRBD1,CASTGGSYEQYF,TGTGCCAGCACAGGGGGATCCTACGAGCAGTACTTC
TRBV18,.,TRBJ1-1,.,CASSPLGGGTEAFF,TGTGCCAGCTCACCCCTGGGGGGCGGCACTGAAGCTTTCTTT
TRBV3-1/TRBV3-2,.,TRBJ2-2,.,CPPSQERGRGAGELFF,TGTCCCCCCAGCCAAGAACGGGGCAGGGGGGCCGGGGAGCTGTTTTTT
TRBV12-1,few,TRBJ2-7,.,CASSFETGVGSYEQYF,TGTGCCAGCAGCTTTGAAACAGGAGTGGGCTCCTACGAGCAGTACTTC
TRBV7-9,.,TRBJ2-5,.,CASSLGQTRETQYF,TGTGCCAGCAGCTTAGGACAGACACGGGAGACCCAGTACTTC
TRBV18,.,TRBJ1-5,.,CASSPIRGGGQPQHF,TGTGCCAGCTCACCAATTCGAGGAGGCGGGCAGCCCCAGCATTTT
TRBV19,few,TRBJ2-5,TRBD2,CASSIFGGGGQETQYF,TGTGCCAGTAGTATTTTCGGGGGGGGCGGCCAAGAGACCCAGTACTTC